The 22 T cell receptor beta chains given below trace back to one sample, sequenced in a study of T cells in localized non-small cell lung cancer. This table comes from immunoSEQ multiplex PCR, and its TCRdb copy is limited to in-frame clones, with some not included. Here the sample spans some 11,000 clones, around nine tenths being singletons. This material consisted of peripheral blood, taken before any cancer treatment. The origin of the receptors is a male donor at least 60 years old with stage III lung adenocarcinoma.

The chain is built from TRBV6-1 and TRBJ2-3; D remains unclear. Looked up from germline, CDR1 is MNHNS and CDR2 is SASEGT. V gave up 6 bases and J gave up 2 bases, with 3 bases separating them. CDR3 length equals 11 residues. Here the CDR3 DNA reads TGTGCCAGCAGACTCACAGATACGCAGTATTTT. It translates to CASRLTDTQYF.

The V gene is TRBV9, the J gene TRBJ2-2; maybe TRBD1 (6 bases). From germline, CDR1 is SGDLS and CDR2 YYNGEE. Trimming shortened V by 4 bases and J by 5 bases, and 9 bases separated the two germline ends. The CDR3 runs 13 residues. The CDR3 is CASSIGGTGELFF. The CDR3 DNA reads as TGTGCCAGCAGCATAGGGGGTACCGGGGAGCTGTTTTTT.

The V call is TRBV19, the J call TRBJ1-1; D uncertain. The CDR3 length is 11 residues. Trimming left V 5 bases short and J 7 bases short, with 8 bases between. Per germline, CDR1 LNHDA and CDR2 SQIVND (reference sequence). In DNA form, the CDR3 reads TGTGCCAGTAGTTTCGGCCTTGAAGCTTTCTTT. Its protein product is CASSFGLEAFF.

The chain carries TRBV10-2 and TRBJ1-1, with TRBD1 as a possible D gene (6 bases). Germline CDR1 reads WSHSY; CDR2 reads SAAADI. V was trimmed by 5 bases and J by 3 bases, leaving 22 bases between them. The CDR3 covers 17 residues. CDR3 sequence: CASSKQGRFSSDTEAFF. The CDR3 bases are TGCGCCAGCAGTAAACAGGGTAGGTTTTCTTCGGACACTGAAGCTTTCTTT.

The count of this clone is one. The chain employs TRBV18 and TRBJ2-5, with 12 positions matching TRBD1. In germline, CDR1 is KGHSH, CDR2 LQKENI. The CDR3 spans 15 residues. With V trimmed by 3 bases and J by 5 bases, 4 bases remained unmatched. The CDR3 DNA reads as TGTGCCAGCTCACCGACGGGACAGGGGGCTGAGACCCAGTACTTC. Its translation: CASSPTGQGAETQYF.

The chain is built from TRBV19 and TRBJ2-1; 9 bases agree with TRBD2. J was trimmed by 10 bases and V by 8 bases; bases with no gene match: 12. Germline CDR1 and CDR2: LNHDA and SQIVND (reference sequence). The CDR3 runs 14 residues. CDR3: CASAGTSRDGEQFF. The CDR3 bases are TGTGCCAGTGCCGGGACTAGCCGCGATGGGGAGCAGTTCTTC.

V is TRBV28 and J is TRBJ1-4; 7 positions match TRBD1. The germline CDR1 and CDR2 sequences are MDHEN and SYDVKM. The CDR3 contains 14 residues. J gave up 7 bases and V 8 bases, and 10 bases lay outside the gene matches. The CDR3 here is CASLRGEGSEKLFF. In DNA form, the CDR3 reads TGTGCCAGCCTCAGGGGGGAGGGGAGTGAAAAACTGTTTTTT.

This chain joins TRBV10-3 and TRBJ1-5, with D possibly matching TRBD1 (5 bases). The CDR3 length is 14 residues. CDR1 is ENHRY and CDR2 is SYGVKD in the germline V gene. Trimming took 3 bases from V and 8 from J, leaving 14 bases between them. CDR3 DNA sequence: TGTGCCATCAGTGATGTAGGGCAGGGCGAGCCCCAGCATTTT. It is translated as CAISDVGQGEPQHF.

The chain is built from TRBV11-3 and TRBJ2-7; 8 nucleotides line up with TRBD2. Germline V CDR1 and CDR2: SGHNT, YENEEA. V was pared by 2 bases and J by 9 bases, with 9 bases of the junction left unmatched. CDR3 length: 14 residues. CDR3 DNA: TGTGCCAGCAGCTTAACCAGCGGGAGTCCCGCGCAGTACTTC. It is translated as CASSLTSGSPAQYF.

This clone was seen a handful of times. This chain uses TRBV28 with TRBJ1-2; D is unclear. This CDR3 comprises 11 residues. V was cut by 8 bases and J by 5 bases, with 9 bases left in between. The germline V gene has CDR1 MDHEN and CDR2 SYDVKM. The CDR3 reads CASSQNYGYTF. Here the CDR3 DNA reads TGTGCCAGCTCACAGAATTATGGCTACACCTTC.

V and J are TRBV11-2 and TRBJ1-3, with a possible D match to TRBD1 (5 bases). In germline, CDR1 is SGHAT, CDR2 FQNNGV. The CDR3 spans 14 residues. Deletions cut 1 base from V and 5 bases from J, with 9 bases between. The CDR3 DNA reads as TGTGCCAGCAGCTTAGTGCAGGGCCGAAACACCATATATTTT. Translation gives CASSLVQGRNTIYF. The whole variable domain, remainder taken from reference TRBV11-2 and TRBJ1-3, is EAGVAQSPRYKIIEKRQSVAFWCNPISGHATLYWYQQILGQGPKLLIQFQNNGVVDDSQLPKDRFSAERLKGVDSTLKIQPAKLEDSAVYLCASSLVQGRNTIYFGEGSWLTVV.

This clone was seen a single time. In the same sample, other DNA sequences code for this CDR3. The gene calls are TRBV30 and TRBJ2-6, with a weak D call TRBD2 (5 bases). Trimming took 0 bases from V and 3 from J, leaving 9 bases between them. This CDR3 is 15 amino acids long. Germline lookup yields CDR1 GTSNPN and CDR2 SVGIG (reference sequence). The CDR3 bases are TGTGCCTGGAGTGTACTTGGGAGTGGGGCCAACGTCCTGACTTTC. This gives the protein CAWSVLGSGANVLTF. The full variable domain, completed using reference TRBV30 and TRBJ2-6, is SQTIHQWPATLVQPVGSPLSLECTVEGTSNPNLYWYRQAAGRGLQLLFYSVGIGQISSEVPQNLSASRPQDRQFILSSKKLLLSDSGFYLCAWSVLGSGANVLTFGAGSRLTVL.

The chain uses TRBV30 and TRBJ1-2; D is perhaps TRBD1 (5 bases). V lost 5 bases and J lost 0, with 16 bases in between. The germline V gene has CDR1 GTSNPN and CDR2 SVGIG (reference sequence). The CDR3 consists of 15 residues. CDR3 residues: CAWSWGGIANYGYTF. CDR3 bases: TGTGCCTGGTCCTGGGGGGGGATAGCTAACTATGGCTACACCTTC.

This clone was counted only a few times. The V gene is TRBV10-2, the J gene TRBJ2-7; D remains unclear. The CDR3 has 13 amino acids. V lost 2 bases, J lost 3 bases, and 8 bases lay in between. Germline CDR1 and CDR2: WSHSY and SAAADI. CDR3 residues: CASSELGSYEQYF. The CDR3 DNA sequence: TGCGCCAGCAGTGAGCTAGGAAGCTACGAGCAGTACTTC.

The J gene is TRBJ2-5, the V gene TRBV7-2; TRBD1 is a possible D gene (6 bases). The CDR3 totals 15 residues. Germline V gene lookup returns CDR1 SGHTA and CDR2 FQGNSA. Trimming shortened V by 3 bases and J by 1 base, and 12 bases separated the two germline ends. The CDR3 reads CASSFRQVSQETQYF. CDR3 coding DNA: TGTGCCAGCAGCTTTAGACAGGTTTCCCAAGAGACCCAGTACTTC.

The rearrangement joins TRBV7-2 to TRBJ1-1; tentative D call: TRBD1 (6 bases). Germline V gene lookup returns CDR1 SGHTA and CDR2 FQGNSA. V gave up 5 bases and J gave up 3 bases, with 10 bases separating them. There are 13 residues in the CDR3. This CDR3 reads CASSRRTDTEAFF. The CDR3 DNA reads as TGTGCCAGCAGCAGACGGACAGACACTGAAGCTTTCTTT.

The chain recombines TRBV5-4 with TRBJ2-7; D is unclear. This CDR3 comprises 16 residues. Looked up from germline, CDR1 is SGHNT and CDR2 is YYREEE (reference sequence). V was shortened by 0 bases and J by 0 bases, with 13 bases between the two germline ends. The DNA of the CDR3 is TGTGCCAGCAGCTTGGTTGGCTCCTCAAGCTCCTACGAGCAGTACTTC. It encodes CASSLVGSSSSYEQYF.

The CDR3 region is CASSQEEMRLAGAYNEQFF. CDR3 bases: TGCGCCAGCAGCCAAGAGGAAATGAGGCTAGCGGGAGCCTACAATGAGCAGTTCTTC. The chain links TRBV4-3 to TRBJ2-1; 10 bases agree with TRBD2. With 0 bases clipped from V and 2 bases from J, the junction kept 10 bases outside the gene matches. The CDR3 sequence is 19 residues long. Germline loops: CDR1 LGHNA, CDR2 YSLEER.

Comment on this clone: This sample also contains other DNA sequences that code for the same CDR3. The V and J genes are TRBV11-2 and TRBJ1-5; D gene unclear. V was cut by 3 bases and J by 0 bases, with 6 bases left in between. CDR1 and CDR2 (germline): SGHAT, FQNNGV. There are 14 residues in the CDR3. CDR3 sequence: CASSFADSNQPQHF. Written as DNA, the CDR3 is TGTGCCAGCAGCTTCGCGGATAGCAATCAGCCCCAGCATTTT.

The rearrangement uses TRBV5-1 and TRBJ2-1, with unresolved D. This CDR3 spans 16 amino acids. Per germline, CDR1 SGHRS and CDR2 YFSETQ. V gave up 0 bases and J gave up 5 bases, with 15 bases separating them. This CDR3 reads CASSLDPGRRNNEQFF. CDR3 in DNA: TGCGCCAGCAGCTTGGACCCCGGTCGCCGCAACAATGAGCAGTTCTTC.

This clone was recorded only once. V is TRBV7-3 and J is TRBJ1-2, with 9 bases matching TRBD1. Germline V CDR1 and CDR2: SGHTA, FQGTGA. Trimming removed 4 bases from V and 10 bases from J; junction bases left unmatched: 10. There are 14 residues in the CDR3. The CDR3 DNA reads as TGTGCCAGCAGCTCCACAGGGGGCAGTAGGGACTACACCTTC. Residues: CASSSTGGSRDYTF.

The rearrangement uses TRBV7-9 and TRBJ2-3; D tentatively fits TRBD1 or TRBD2 (5 bases each). The CDR3 is 13 amino acids. Per germline, CDR1 SEHNR and CDR2 FQNEAQ (reference sequence). The ends were cut back, 5 bases at V and 6 bases at J, with 12 bases in the middle. Written as DNA, the CDR3 is TGTGCCAGCAGCCCCCGGGGCCCGGATACGCAGTATTTT. It encodes CASSPRGPDTQYF.